This T cell receptor (beta chain) derives from a study of regulatory T cells in long-lasting Graves disease. As for the study in general: Graves' patients with a new diagnosis had received antithyroid drugs under 3 months. The study, taken as a whole, reports: Having few samples may have compromised the accuracy. Persistent patients shared more public clonotypes (approximately 2,500) than new patients (nearly 1,000). Persistent Graves' patients showed reduced TCR diversity versus newly diagnosed patients.

Germline CDR1 is MNHNS and CDR2 is SASEGT. The germline V and J ends were trimmed by 7 bases and 2 bases, with 18 bases remaining between them. The CDR3 runs to 15 residues. The time point is: newly diagnosed GD, antithyroid drugs for less than 3 months. Extracted RNA from PBMCs served as the source of the TCR library. This clonotype was observed at least ten times. What it binds is not known. TCR beta libraries were built with iRepertoire HTBI primers and Arm-PCR of CDR3 regions. MiXCR was run by TCRdb on the multiplex PCR reads, yielding one entry per CDR3 protein. The sample carries approximately 250,000 distinct CDR3 sequences, around 18% recorded once.

The V call is TRBV6-1, the J call TRBJ2-7, with D possibly being TRBD2 (5 bases). The sample consisted of peripheral blood mononuclear cells (PBMCs), taken at new diagnosis, from a patient treated with antithyroid drugs. This clonotype was obtained from a female donor with Graves disease. This CDR3 reads CASIPRGAVAYEQYF. The CDR3 bases are TGTGCCAGCATCCCACGGGGAGCGGTCGCCTACGAGCAGTACTTC.